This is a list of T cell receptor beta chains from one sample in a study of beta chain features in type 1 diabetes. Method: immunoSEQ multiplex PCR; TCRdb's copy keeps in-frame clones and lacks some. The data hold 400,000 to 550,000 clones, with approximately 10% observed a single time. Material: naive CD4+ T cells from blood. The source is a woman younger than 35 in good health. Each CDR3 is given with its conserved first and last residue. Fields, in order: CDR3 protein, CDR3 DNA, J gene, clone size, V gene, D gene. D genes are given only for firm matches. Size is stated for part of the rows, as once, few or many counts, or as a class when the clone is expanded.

CASSSGTGGQETQYF | TGTGCCAGCAGTAGCGGGACGGGCGGACAGGAGACCCAGTACTTC | TRBJ2-5 | few | TRBV6-1 | .
CASSPHGQGPYEQYF | TGTGCCAGCAGCCCGCACGGACAGGGGCCATACGAGCAGTACTTC | TRBJ2-7 | . | TRBV7-8 | TRBD1
CASSNTAPRLNNEQFF | TGCGCCAGCAGCAATACAGCCCCTCGTCTTAACAATGAGCAGTTCTTC | TRBJ2-1 | . | TRBV5-1 | .
CASSPRLAGGRGTQYF | TGTGCCAGCAGCCCTAGGCTAGCGGGGGGGCGAGGTACGCAGTATTTT | TRBJ2-3 | few | TRBV7-2 | TRBD2
CASTGPLLETQYF | TGTGCCAGCACGGGCCCGCTCCTAGAGACCCAGTACTTC | TRBJ2-5 | . | TRBV25-1 | .
CASSFRGYQPQHF | TGTGCCAGCAGTTTCCGGGGTTATCAGCCCCAGCATTTT | TRBJ1-5 | . | TRBV27 | .
CASRRTSGRYNEQFF | TGTGCCAGCCGACGGACTAGCGGGAGGTACAATGAGCAGTTCTTC | TRBJ2-1 | few | TRBV6-4 | TRBD2
CASSSRQGGPYNEQFF | TGTGCCAGCAGCTCCCGACAGGGCGGACCCTACAATGAGCAGTTCTTC | TRBJ2-1 | few | TRBV7-2 | TRBD1
CASRDTGSNEKLFF | TGCGCCAGCAGGGACACGGGATCTAATGAAAAACTGTTTTTT | TRBJ1-4 | . | TRBV5-1 | .
CASSWRGGNEQFF | TGTGCCAGCAGCTGGCGGGGGGGCAATGAGCAGTTCTTC | TRBJ2-1 | . | TRBV7-2 | TRBD2
CASSESLRRGEAFF | TGTGCCAGCAGTGAATCTCTCCGGCGAGGTGAAGCTTTCTTT | TRBJ1-1 | few | TRBV25-1 | .
CATRTDKETQYF | TGTGCCACCCGGACTGATAAAGAGACCCAGTACTTC | TRBJ2-5 | few | TRBV7-9 | .
CASGLWAQDTQYF | TGTGCTAGTGGTTTGTGGGCACAAGATACGCAGTATTTT | TRBJ2-3 | few | TRBV12-5 | .
CASSFSGGFYNEQFF | TGTGCCAGCAGCTTCAGCGGGGGTTTCTACAATGAGCAGTTCTTC | TRBJ2-1 | . | TRBV7-3 | TRBD2
CASSMAGDPNQPQHF | TGTGCCAGCAGCATGGCAGGGGATCCCAATCAGCCCCAGCATTTT | TRBJ1-5 | . | TRBV7-9 | .
CASSLGQGTEKLFF | TGTGCCAGCAGCCTGGGACAGGGGACTGAAAAACTGTTTTTT | TRBJ1-4 | . | TRBV7-9 | TRBD1
CASSVASGTDTQYF | TGTGCCAGCAGCGTCGCTAGCGGGACAGATACGCAGTATTTT | TRBJ2-3 | . | TRBV7-2 | TRBD2
CASRRTPGLAGETQYF | TGTGCCAGCAGAAGAACACCGGGACTAGCGGGCGAGACCCAGTACTTC | TRBJ2-5 | . | TRBV2 | TRBD2
CASSRTSGSTDTQYF | TGTGCCAGCAGCCGGACTAGCGGGAGCACAGATACGCAGTATTTT | TRBJ2-3 | few | TRBV4-2 | TRBD2
CAWSAALPETQYF | TGTGCCTGGAGTGCGGCCCTGCCAGAGACCCAGTACTTC | TRBJ2-5 | . | TRBV30 | .
CATSRDEKLFF | TGTGCCACCAGCAGAGATGAAAAACTGTTTTTT | TRBJ1-4 | . | TRBV15 | .
CASRETGGDEQYF | TGTGCCAGTCGGGAGACAGGGGGGGACGAGCAGTACTTC | TRBJ2-7 | few | TRBV7-9 | TRBD1
CASSVGTVTDTQYF | TGCGCCAGCAGCGTGGGAACAGTCACAGATACGCAGTATTTT | TRBJ2-3 | . | TRBV5-1 | .